One sample yielded the 4 T cell receptor beta chains listed below, sequenced in a study of shared clonotypes between healthy human individuals. This table comes from immunoSEQ multiplex PCR, and its TCRdb copy is limited to in-frame clones, with some not included. The repertoire holds 550,000 to 800,000 clones, with 74% as singletons. Sequencing input: memory CD4+ T cells sorted from blood. The subset was: CD45RA-negative fraction. These receptors were collected from a woman in her twenties or thirties in good health.

This chain uses TRBV11-1 with TRBJ2-3, with 8 nucleotides matching TRBD2. The CDR3 is 18 amino acids. Trimming at V came to 0 bases and at J to 2 bases, leaving 10 bases not matched to a gene. From germline, CDR1 is SGHAT and CDR2 FQDESV (reference sequence). In nucleotides, the CDR3 is TGTGCCAGCAGCTTAGCTAGCGGGACCGAGGCCTTCACAGATACGCAGTATTTT. Its translation is CASSLASGTEAFTDTQYF.

The chain combines TRBV5-4 with TRBJ1-5; 7 bases fit TRBD1. J was trimmed by 9 bases and V by 1 base; bases with no gene match: 7. CDR1 is SGHNT, CDR2 YYREEE, per germline (reference sequence). This CDR3 has 14 amino acids. CDR3 DNA: TGTGCCAGCAGCTTGATTCTACAGGGGAGGCCCCAGCATTTT. Protein product: CASSLILQGRPQHF.

The V call is TRBV28, the J call TRBJ1-2; D is possibly TRBD1 (5 bases). The CDR3 is made up of 14 amino acids. Germline V gene sequence: CDR1 MDHEN, CDR2 SYDVKM. With 7 bases removed from V and 4 bases from J, the gap between germline ends came to 16 bases. The CDR3: CASNAPGSLYGYTF. For the CDR3, the DNA is TGTGCCAGCAATGCTCCAGGGTCCCTCTATGGCTACACCTTC.

This clone has only one observation. The chain carries TRBV25-1 and TRBJ2-7; D call uncertain. CDR3 length: 13 amino acids. V shed 3 bases and J shed 4 bases, with 10 bases lying between them. Per the germline V gene, CDR1 is MGHDK and CDR2 is SYGVNS. As DNA, the CDR3 is TGTGCCAGCAGTGACCCCGTGGGATACGAGCAGTACTTC. Translated, it gives CASSDPVGYEQYF.